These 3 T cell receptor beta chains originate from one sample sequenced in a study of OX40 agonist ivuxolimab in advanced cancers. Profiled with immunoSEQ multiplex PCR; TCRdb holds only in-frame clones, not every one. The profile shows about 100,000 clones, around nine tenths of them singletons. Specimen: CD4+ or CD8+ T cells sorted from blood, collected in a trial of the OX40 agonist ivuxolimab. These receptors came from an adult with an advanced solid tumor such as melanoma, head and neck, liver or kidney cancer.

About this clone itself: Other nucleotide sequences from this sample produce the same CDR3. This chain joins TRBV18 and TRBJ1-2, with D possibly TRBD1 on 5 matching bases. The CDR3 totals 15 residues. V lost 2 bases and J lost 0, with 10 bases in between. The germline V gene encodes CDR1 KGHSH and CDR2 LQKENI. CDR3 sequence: CASSPGAGANYGYTF. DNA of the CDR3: TGTGCCAGCTCACCAGGGGCCGGGGCTAACTATGGCTACACCTTC.

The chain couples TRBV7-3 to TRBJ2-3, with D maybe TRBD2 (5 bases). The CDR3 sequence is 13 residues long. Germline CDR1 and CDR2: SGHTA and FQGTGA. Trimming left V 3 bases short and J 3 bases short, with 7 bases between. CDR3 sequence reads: CASSFGVTDTQYF. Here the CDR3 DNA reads TGTGCCAGCAGCTTCGGGGTTACAGATACGCAGTATTTT.

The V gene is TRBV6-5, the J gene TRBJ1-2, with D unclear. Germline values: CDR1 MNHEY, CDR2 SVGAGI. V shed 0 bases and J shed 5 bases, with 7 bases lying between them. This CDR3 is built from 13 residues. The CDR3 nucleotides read TGTGCCAGCAGTTACTCCGCGCGTTATGGCTACACCTTC. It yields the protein CASSYSARYGYTF.